Many counts were recorded for the clone carrying this TCR beta chain. Trimming took 6 bases from V and 6 from J; bases not matched to a gene: 16. The CDR3 is 17 residues long. Germline assignment: CDR1 MNHEY and CDR2 SVGAGI. The data originate from a study of low-dose radiotherapy and immunotherapy resistance in tumors. Study at large: The drug cyclophosphamide was given into a vein at 200 mg/m2 every two weeks, one day before radiation and immunotherapy.

TRAV- and TRBV-specific primers were used for first-strand cDNA, which covered alpha and beta chains. The TCRs were subjected to amplification over 20 PCR cycles employing a constant-region primer in conjunction with a V-primer adapter. MiXCR was run by TCRdb on the reads, yielding one entry per CDR3 protein. The table shows about 82,000 distinct CDR3 sequences, with 18% occurring only once. Time point: before trial treatment. The sample was PBMCs, taken before treatment. The TCR sequence derives from a male donor with prostate cancer. The chain recombines TRBV6-5 with TRBJ2-2, with TRBD2 matching 7 bases. CDR3 DNA: TGTGCCAGCAGCGCTGTGTGGGGGGGAAGGGATGCCGGGGAGCTGTTTTTT. Protein sequence: CASSAVWGGRDAGELFF.